This record covers a single T cell receptor beta chain. Its target is not known. The junction departs from the called germline gene at one end, perhaps through a read error. This record belongs to a study of neurological immune-mediated disorders. Study-level results: HTLV-1-associated myelopathy displayed the greatest TCR clonal expansion, and multiple sclerosis exhibited the smallest, lower than that of healthy controls.

The authors made cDNA by 5'RACE with 10-nucleotide random UMIs. TCRdb reanalysed the 5' RACE reads using MiXCR and keeps one entry per CDR3 protein. Of about 59,000 distinct CDR3 sequences detected, roughly 13% appear once; the ten largest clones hold roughly 10%. Germline V CDR1 and CDR2: ENHRY, SYGVKD. This CDR3 comprises 15 residues. The chain employs TRBV10-3 and TRBJ1-2; TRBD1 matches at 7 bases. This receptor was taken from a woman in her sixties with HTLV-1-associated myelopathy (HAM/TSP). Sequencing input: PBMCs. This CDR3 reads CAISEGDSLFDGCTF. The CDR3, as DNA: TGTGCCATCAGCGAAGGGGACAGCCTCTTCGATGGCTGCACCTTC.